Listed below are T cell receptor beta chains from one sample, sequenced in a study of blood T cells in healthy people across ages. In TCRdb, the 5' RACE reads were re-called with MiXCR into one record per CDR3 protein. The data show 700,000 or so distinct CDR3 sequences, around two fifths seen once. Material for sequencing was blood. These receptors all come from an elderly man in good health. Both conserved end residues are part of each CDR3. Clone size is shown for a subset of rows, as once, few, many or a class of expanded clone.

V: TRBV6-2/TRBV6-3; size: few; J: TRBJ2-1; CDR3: CASSTNRVRGRNEQFF
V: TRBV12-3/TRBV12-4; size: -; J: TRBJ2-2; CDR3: CASSGTGVGPGELFF
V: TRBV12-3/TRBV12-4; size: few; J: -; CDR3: CASSLSQGNEQYF
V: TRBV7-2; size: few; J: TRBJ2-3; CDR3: CASSLQNTQYF
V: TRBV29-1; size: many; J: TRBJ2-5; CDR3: CSVTGGTDYQETQYF
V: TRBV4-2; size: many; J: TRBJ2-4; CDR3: CASSQDYLAKNIQYF
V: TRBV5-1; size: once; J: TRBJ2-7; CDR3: CASSEPGQSYEQYF
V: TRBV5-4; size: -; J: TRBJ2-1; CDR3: CASTGGAGNEQFF
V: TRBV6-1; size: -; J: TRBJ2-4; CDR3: CASSEALQGAKNIQYF
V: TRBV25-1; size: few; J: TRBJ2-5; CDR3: CASSESKLAGGQTQYF
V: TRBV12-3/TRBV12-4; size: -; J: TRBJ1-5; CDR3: CASSGYSNQPQHF
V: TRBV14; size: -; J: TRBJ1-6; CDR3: CASSQLRGTNNSPLHF
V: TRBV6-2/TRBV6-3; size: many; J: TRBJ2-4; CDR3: CASSYAGQGAKNIQYF
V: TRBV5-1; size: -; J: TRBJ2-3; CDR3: CASSLTASSGGDTTQYF
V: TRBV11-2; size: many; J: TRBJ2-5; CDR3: CASSPGGQETQYF
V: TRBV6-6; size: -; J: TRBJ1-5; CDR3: CASRGPGTGGNQPQHF
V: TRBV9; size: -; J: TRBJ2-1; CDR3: CASSVVASPNEQFF
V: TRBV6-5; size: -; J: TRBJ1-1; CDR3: CASSDSGTRLRGTEAFF
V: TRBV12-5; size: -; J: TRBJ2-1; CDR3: CASGPGRSSYKEQFF
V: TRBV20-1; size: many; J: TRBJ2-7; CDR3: CSATEPGPTYEQYF
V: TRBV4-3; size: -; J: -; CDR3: CASSQDKALGRGSYEQYF
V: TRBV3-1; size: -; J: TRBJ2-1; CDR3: CASSQDLSSSGTKGNEQFF
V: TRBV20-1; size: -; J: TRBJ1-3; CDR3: CSVPITRAADSGNTIYF
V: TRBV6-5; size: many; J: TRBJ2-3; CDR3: CASSYRSHTDTQYF
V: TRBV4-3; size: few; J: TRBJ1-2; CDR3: CASSQAWSYGYTF
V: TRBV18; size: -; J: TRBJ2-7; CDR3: CASSPATSPYEQYF
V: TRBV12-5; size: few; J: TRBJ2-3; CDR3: CASGLGPRPDTQYF
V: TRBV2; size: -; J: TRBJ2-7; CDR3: CASSEGRGAMTREQYF
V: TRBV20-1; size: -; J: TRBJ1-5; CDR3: CSAGQGTNLRQPQHF
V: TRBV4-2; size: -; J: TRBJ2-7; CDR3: CASSQDGRPPHEQYF
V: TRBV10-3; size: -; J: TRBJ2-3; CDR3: CAISEGTSGIGTDTQYF
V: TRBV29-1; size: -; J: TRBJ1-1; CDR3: CSAWDRPNEAFF
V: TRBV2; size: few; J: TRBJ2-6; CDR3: CARRKSSGANVLTF
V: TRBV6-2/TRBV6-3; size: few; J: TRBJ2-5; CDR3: CASSLQGLETQYF
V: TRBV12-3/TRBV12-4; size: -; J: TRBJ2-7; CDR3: CASSAGTRSYEQYF
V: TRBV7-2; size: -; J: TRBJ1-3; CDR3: CASSLQGVSGNTIYF
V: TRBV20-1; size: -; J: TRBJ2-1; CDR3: CSARVSSGSLSYNEQFF
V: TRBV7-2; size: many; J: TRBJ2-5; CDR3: CASSFRWTGGEETQYF
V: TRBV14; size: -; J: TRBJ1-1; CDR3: CASSRDNPTGIDFEAFF